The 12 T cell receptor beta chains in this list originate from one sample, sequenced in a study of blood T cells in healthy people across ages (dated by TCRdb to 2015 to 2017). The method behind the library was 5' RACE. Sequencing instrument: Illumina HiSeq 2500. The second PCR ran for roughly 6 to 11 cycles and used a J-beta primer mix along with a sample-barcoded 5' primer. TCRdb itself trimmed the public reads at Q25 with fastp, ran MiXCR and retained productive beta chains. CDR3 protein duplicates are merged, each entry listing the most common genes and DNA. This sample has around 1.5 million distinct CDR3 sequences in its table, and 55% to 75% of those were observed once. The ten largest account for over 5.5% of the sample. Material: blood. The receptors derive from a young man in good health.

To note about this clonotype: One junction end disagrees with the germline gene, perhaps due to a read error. The CDR3 protein is CAVSRGDTQYF. CDR3 sequence (DNA): TGTGCCGTCAGTAGGGGGGATACGCAGTATTTT. V usage is TRBV10-3 and J usage is TRBJ2-3, with D perhaps matching TRBD1 (6 bases). Looked up from germline, CDR1 is ENHRY and CDR2 is SYGVKD. This CDR3 region has 11 residues.

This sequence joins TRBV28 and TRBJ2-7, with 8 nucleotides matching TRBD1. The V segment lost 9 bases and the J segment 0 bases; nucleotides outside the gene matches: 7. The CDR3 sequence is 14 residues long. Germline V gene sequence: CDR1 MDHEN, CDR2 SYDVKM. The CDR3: CASRGQESSYEQYF. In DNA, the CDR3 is TGTGCCAGTCGGGGACAGGAAAGCTCCTACGAGCAGTACTTC.

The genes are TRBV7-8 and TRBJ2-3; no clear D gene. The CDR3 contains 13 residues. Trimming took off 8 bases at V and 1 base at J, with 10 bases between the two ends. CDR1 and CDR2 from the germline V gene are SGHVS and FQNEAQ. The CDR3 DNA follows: TGTGCCAGCGGTCTGGGCCGCACAGATACGCAGTATTTT. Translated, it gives CASGLGRTDTQYF.

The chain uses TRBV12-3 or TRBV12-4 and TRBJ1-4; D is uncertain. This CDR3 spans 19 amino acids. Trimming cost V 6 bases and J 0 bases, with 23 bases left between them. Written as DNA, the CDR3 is TGTGCCAGCAGACTACGAGGGCCTCAGCGGCCCTCAACTAATGAAAAACTGTTTTTT. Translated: CASRLRGPQRPSTNEKLFF.

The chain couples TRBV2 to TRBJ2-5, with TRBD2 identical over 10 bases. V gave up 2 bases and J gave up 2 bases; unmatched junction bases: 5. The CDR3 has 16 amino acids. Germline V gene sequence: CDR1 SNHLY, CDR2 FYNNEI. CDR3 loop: CASSETASGGQETQYF. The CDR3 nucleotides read TGTGCCAGCAGTGAAACGGCTAGCGGGGGACAAGAGACCCAGTACTTC.

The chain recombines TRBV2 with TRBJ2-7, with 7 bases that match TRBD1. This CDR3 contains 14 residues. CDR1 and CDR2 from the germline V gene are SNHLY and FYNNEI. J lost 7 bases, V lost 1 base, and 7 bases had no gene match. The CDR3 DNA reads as TGTGCCAGCAGTGAAGGCAGGGGGTGGGAAGAGCAGTACTTC. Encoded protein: CASSEGRGWEEQYF.

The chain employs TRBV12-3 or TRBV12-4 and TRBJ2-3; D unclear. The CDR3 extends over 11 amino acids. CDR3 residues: CPGSLGDTQYF. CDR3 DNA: TGTCCCGGCAGTTTAGGGGATACGCAGTATTTT.

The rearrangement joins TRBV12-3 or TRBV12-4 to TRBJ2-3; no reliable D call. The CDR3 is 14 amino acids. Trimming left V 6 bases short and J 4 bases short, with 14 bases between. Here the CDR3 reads CASRVSLPADTQYF. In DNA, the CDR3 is TGTGCCAGCAGAGTCAGTCTACCAGCAGATACGCAGTATTTT.

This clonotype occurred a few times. CDR3 DNA sequence: TGTGCCAGCAGTTGGACAGTACTCTCGGGGGAGCAGTACTTC. This codes for CASSWTVLSGEQYF. This rearrangement joins TRBV12-3 or TRBV12-4 to TRBJ2-7, with a possible D match to TRBD1 (6 bases). Trimming shortened V by 4 bases and J by 7 bases, and 17 bases separated the two germline ends. This CDR3 has 14 amino acids.

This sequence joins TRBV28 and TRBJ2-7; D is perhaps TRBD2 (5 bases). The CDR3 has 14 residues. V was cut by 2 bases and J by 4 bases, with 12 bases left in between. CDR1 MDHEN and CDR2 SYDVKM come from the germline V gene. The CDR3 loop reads CASSLGSLGYEQYF. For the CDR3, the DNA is TGTGCCAGCAGTTTAGGGAGCCTCGGTTACGAGCAGTACTTC. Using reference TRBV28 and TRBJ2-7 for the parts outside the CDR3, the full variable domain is DVKVTQSSRYLVKRTGEKVFLECVQDMDHENMFWYRQDPGLGLRLIYFSYDVKMKEKGDIPEGYSVSREKKERFSLILESASTNQTSMYLCASSLGSLGYEQYFGPGTRLTVT.

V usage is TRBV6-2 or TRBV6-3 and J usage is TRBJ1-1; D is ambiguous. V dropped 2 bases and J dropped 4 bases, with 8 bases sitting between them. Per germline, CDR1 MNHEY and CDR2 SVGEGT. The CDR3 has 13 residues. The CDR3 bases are TGTGCCAGCAGTTACGGCCAACGCACTGAAGCTTTCTTT. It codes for CASSYGQRTEAFF.

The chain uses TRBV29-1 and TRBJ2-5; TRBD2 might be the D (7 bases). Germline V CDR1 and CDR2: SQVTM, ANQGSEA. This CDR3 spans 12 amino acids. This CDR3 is CGGGRRLETQYF. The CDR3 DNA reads TGCGGCGGGGGCCGGCGACTGGAGACCCAGTACTTC.